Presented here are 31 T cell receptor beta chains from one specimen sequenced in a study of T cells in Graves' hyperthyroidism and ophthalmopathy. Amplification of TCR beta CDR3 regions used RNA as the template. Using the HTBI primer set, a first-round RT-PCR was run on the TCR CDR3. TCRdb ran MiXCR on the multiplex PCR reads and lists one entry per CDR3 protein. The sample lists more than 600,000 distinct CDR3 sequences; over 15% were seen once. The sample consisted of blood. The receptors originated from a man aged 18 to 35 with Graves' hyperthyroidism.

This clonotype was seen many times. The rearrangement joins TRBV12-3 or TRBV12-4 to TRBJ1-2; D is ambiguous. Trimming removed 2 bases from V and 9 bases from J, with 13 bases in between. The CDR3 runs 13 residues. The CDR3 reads CASSLPPPTSYTF. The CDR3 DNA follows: TGTGCCAGCAGTTTACCCCCCCCTACCAGCTACACCTTC.

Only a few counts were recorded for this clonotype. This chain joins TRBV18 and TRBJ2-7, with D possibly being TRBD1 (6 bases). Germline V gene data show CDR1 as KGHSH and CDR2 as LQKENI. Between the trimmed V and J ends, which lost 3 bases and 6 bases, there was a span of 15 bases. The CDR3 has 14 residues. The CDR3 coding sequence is TGTGCCAGCTCACCTTCATTAGGGGGTAGCGAGCAGTACTTC. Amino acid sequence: CASSPSLGGSEQYF.

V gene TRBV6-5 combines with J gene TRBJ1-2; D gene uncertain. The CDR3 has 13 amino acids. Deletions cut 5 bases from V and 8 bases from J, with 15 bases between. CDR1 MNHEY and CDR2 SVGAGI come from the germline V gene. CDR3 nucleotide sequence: TGTGCCAGCAGTCACAGCCCCTCCGGGGGCTACACCTTC. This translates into CASSHSPSGGYTF.

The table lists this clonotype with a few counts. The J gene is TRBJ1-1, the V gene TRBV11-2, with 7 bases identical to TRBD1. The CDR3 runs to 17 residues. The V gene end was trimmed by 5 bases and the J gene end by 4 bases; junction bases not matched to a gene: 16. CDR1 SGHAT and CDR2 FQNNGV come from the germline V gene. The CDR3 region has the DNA TGTGCCAGCAGCCCGACGACAGGGTCAGGGTTGGGCACTGAAGCTTTCTTT. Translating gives CASSPTTGSGLGTEAFF.

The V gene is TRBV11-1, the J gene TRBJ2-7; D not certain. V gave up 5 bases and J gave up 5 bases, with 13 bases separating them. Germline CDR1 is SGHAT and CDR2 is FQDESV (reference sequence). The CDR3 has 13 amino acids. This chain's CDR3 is CASSGEGSDEQYF. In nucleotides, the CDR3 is TGTGCCAGCAGCGGAGAAGGGTCGGACGAGCAGTACTTC.

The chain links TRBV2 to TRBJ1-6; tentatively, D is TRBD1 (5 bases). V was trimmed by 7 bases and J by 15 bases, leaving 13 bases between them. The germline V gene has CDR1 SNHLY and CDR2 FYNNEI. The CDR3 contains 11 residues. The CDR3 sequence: CASTVGDFLHF. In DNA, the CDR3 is TGTGCCAGCACCGTGGGGGACTTCCTCCACTTT.

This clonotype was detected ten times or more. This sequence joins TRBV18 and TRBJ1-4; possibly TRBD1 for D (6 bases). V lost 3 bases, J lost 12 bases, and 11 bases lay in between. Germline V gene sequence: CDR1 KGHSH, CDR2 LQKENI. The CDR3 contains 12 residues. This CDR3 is CASSPDSVELFF. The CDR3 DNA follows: TGTGCCAGCTCACCGGACAGTGTGGAACTGTTTTTT.

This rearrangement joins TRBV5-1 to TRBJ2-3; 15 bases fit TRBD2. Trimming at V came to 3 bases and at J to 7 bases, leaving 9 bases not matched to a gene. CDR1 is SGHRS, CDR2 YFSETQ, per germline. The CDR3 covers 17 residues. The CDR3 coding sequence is TGCGCCAGCAGCTCGCCTGGCGGGACTAGCGGGAGGAATACGCAGTATTTT. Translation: CASSSPGGTSGRNTQYF. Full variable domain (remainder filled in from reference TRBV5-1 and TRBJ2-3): KAGVTQTPRYLIKTRGQQVTLSCSPISGHRSVSWYQQTPGQGLQFLFEYFSETQRNKGNFPGRFSGRQFSNSRSEMNVSTLELGDSALYLCASSSPGGTSGRNTQYFGPGTRLTVL.

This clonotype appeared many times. CDR3: CATQLGQGETQYF. The CDR3 region has the DNA TGTGCCACACAACTGGGACAGGGAGAGACCCAGTACTTC. The rearrangement uses TRBV3-1 and TRBJ2-5; TRBD1 matches at 9 bases. V trimming: 10 bases; J trimming: 4 bases; junction bases outside the gene matches: 7. Germline V gene data show CDR1 as LGHDT and CDR2 as YNNKEL (reference sequence). This CDR3 region has 13 residues.

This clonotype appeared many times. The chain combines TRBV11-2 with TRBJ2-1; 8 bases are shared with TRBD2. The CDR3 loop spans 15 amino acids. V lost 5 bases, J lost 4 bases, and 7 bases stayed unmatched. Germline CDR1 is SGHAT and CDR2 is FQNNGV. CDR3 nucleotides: TGTGCCAGCAGCCTCCGTAGCGGGGTTTACAATGAGCAGTTCTTC. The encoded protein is CASSLRSGVYNEQFF.

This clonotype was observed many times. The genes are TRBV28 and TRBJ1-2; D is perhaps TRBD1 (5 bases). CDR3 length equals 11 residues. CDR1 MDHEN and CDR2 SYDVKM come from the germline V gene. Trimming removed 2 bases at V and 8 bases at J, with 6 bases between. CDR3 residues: CASSLEGGYTF. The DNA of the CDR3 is TGTGCCAGCAGTTTAGAGGGGGGCTACACCTTC.

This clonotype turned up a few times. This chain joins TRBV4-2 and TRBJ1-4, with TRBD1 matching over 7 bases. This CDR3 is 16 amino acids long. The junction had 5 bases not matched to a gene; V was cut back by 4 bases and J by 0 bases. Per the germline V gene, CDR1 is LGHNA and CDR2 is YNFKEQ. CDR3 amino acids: CASSPGDRATNEKLFF. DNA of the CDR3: TGTGCCAGCAGCCCGGGGGACAGAGCAACTAATGAAAAACTGTTTTTT.

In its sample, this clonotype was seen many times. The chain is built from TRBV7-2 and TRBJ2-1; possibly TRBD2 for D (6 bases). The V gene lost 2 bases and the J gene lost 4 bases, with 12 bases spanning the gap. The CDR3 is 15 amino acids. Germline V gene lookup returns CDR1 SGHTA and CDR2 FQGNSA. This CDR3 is CASSLSRGNYNEQFF. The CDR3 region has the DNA TGTGCCAGCAGCTTATCGCGGGGAAATTACAATGAGCAGTTCTTC.

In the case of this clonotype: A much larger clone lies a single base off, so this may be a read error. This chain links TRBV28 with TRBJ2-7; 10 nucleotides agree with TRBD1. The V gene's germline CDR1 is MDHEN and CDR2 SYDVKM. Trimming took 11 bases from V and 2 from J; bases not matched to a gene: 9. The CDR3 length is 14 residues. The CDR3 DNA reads TGTGCCGGCGGGACAGGGGTCCCCACCTACGAGCAGTACTTC. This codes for CAGGTGVPTYEQYF.

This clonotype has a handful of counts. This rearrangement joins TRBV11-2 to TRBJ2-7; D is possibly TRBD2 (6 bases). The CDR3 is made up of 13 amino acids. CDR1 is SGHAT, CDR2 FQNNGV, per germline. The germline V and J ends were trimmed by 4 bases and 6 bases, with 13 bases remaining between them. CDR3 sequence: CASSWVRGTEQYF. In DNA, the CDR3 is TGTGCCAGCAGCTGGGTCCGGGGGACCGAGCAGTACTTC.

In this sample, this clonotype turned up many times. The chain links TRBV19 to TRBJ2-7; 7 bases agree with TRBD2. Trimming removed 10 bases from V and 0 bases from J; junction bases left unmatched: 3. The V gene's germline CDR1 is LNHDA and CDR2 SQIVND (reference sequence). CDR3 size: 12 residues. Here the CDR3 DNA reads TGTGCCACCACGGGGGGCTCCTACGAGCAGTACTTC. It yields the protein CATTGGSYEQYF. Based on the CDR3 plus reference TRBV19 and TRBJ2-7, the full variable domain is DGGITQSPKYLFRKEGQNVTLSCEQNLNHDAMYWYRQDPGQGLRLIYYSQIVNDFQKGDIAEGYSVSREKKESFPLTVTSAQKNPTAFYLCATTGGSYEQYFGPGTRLTVT.

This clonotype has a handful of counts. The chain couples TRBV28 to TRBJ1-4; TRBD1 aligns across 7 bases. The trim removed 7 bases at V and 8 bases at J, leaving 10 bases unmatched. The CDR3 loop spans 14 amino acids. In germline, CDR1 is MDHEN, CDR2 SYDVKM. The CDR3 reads CASTTTGLREKLFF. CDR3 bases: TGTGCCAGCACAACGACAGGGCTTCGAGAAAAACTGTTTTTT.

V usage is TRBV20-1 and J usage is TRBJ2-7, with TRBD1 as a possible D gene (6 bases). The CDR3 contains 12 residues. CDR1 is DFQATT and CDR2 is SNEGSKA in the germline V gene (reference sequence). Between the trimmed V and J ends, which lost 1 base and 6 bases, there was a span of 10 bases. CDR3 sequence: CSARVGQSEQYF. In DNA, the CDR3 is TGCAGTGCTAGAGTCGGACAGAGCGAGCAGTACTTC.

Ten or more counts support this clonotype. CDR3 loop: CASSLGTSGLMTYEQYF. In DNA form, the CDR3 reads TGTGCCAGCAGCTTAGGGACTAGCGGACTAATGACCTACGAGCAGTACTTC. V usage is TRBV11-2 and J usage is TRBJ2-7; 10 positions agree with TRBD2. J lost 2 bases, V lost 1 base, and 8 bases had no gene match. From germline, CDR1 is SGHAT and CDR2 FQNNGV. CDR3 length: 17 amino acids.

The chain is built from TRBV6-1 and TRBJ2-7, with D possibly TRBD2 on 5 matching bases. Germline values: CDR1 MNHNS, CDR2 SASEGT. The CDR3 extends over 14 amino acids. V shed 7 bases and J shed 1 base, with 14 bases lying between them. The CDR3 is CASKNAGSSYEQYF. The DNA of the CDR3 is TGTGCCAGCAAGAATGCGGGTTCTTCCTACGAGCAGTACTTC.

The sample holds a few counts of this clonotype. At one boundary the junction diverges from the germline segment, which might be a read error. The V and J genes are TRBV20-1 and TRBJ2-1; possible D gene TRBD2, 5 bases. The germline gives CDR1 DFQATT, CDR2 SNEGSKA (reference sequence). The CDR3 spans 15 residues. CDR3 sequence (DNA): TGCGGTGCTAGAGATTACGGGATGGGCTACAATGAGCAGTTCTTC. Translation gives CGARDYGMGYNEQFF.

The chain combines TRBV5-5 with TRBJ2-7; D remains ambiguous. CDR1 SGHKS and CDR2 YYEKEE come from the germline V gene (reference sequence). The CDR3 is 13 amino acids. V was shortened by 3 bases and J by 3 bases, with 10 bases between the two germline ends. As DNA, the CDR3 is TGTGCCAGCAGCTCCGCGGTGGGCTACGAGCAGTACTTC. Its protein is CASSSAVGYEQYF.

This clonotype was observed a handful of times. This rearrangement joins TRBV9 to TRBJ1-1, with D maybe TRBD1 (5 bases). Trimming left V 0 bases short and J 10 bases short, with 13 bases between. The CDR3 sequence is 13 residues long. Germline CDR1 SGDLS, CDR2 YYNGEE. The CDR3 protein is CASSVAKEGRAFF. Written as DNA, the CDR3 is TGTGCCAGCAGCGTAGCTAAGGAGGGGCGAGCTTTCTTT.

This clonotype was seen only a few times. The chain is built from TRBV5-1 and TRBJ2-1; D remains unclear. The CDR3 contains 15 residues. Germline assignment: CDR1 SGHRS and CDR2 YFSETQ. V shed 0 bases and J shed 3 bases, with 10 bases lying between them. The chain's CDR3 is CASSLASGYYNEQFF. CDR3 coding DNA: TGCGCCAGCAGCTTGGCCTCGGGTTACTACAATGAGCAGTTCTTC.

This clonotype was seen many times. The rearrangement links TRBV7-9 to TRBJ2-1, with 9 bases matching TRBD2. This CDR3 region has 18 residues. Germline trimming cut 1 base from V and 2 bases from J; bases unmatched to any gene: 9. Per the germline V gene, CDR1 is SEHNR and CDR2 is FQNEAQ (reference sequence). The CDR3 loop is CASSLGSGASGTYNEQFF. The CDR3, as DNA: TGTGCCAGCAGCTTAGGGTCAGGGGCTAGCGGGACCTACAATGAGCAGTTCTTC.

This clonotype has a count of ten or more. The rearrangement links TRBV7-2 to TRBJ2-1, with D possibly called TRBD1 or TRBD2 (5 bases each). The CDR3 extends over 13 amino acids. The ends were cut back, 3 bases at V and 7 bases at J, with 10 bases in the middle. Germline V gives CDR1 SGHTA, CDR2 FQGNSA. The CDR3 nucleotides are TGTGCCAGCAGCTTTAGGGGCGGGAATGAGCAGTTCTTC. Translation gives CASSFRGGNEQFF.

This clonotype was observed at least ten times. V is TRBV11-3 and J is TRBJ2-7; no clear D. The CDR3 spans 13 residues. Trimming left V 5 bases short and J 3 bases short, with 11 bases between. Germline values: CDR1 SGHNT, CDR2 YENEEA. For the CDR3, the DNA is TGTGCCAGCAGCGTGGGAACACACTACGAGCAGTACTTC. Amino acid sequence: CASSVGTHYEQYF.

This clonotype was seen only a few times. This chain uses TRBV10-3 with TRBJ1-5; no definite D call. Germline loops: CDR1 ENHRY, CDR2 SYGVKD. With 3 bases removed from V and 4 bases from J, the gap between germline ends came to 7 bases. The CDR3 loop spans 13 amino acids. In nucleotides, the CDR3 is TGTGCCATCAGTGATCAGCGAAATCAGCCCCAGCATTTT. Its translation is CAISDQRNQPQHF.

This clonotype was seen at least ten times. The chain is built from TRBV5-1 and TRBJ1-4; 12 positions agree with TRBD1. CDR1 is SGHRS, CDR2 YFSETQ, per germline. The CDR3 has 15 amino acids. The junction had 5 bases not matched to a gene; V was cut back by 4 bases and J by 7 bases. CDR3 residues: CASSRGQGAGEKLFF. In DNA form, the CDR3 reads TGCGCCAGCAGCCGGGGACAGGGGGCCGGTGAAAAACTGTTTTTT.

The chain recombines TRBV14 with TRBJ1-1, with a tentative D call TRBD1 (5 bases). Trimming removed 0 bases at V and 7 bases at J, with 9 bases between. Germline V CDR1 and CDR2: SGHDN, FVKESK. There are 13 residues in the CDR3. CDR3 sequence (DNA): TGTGCCAGCAGCCAAGATCTAAGGGGTGAAGCTTTCTTT. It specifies CASSQDLRGEAFF.

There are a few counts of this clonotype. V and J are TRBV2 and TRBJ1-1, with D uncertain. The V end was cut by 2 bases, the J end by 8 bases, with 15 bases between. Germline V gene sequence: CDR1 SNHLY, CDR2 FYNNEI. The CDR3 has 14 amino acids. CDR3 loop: CASSERVLLLEAFF. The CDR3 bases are TGTGCCAGCAGTGAAAGGGTCCTTTTATTAGAAGCTTTCTTT.